This T cell receptor beta chain was sequenced during a study of shared T cell receptors in the human thymus. Trimming took off 4 bases at V and 2 bases at J, with 11 bases between the two ends. This CDR3 has 13 residues. From germline, CDR1 is GTSNPN and CDR2 SVGIG (reference sequence). Using immunoSEQ multiplex PCR, the repertoire was profiled, and TCRdb retains in-frame clones only, with some absent. The data hold under 850,000 clones, with roughly 90% observed a single time. The same data also went into a second study, on human thymus T cells. As reported in that work: Corrective surgery for congenital heart defects was being performed on the healthy Finnish infants who were the donors. Thymus pieces cut out during corrective heart surgery were the tissue that was used. In unrelated individuals, thymic repertoires overlapped highly, according to related research.

The TCR comes from a boy under two years old with a congenital heart defect. What was sequenced was thymocytes. The V and J genes are TRBV30 and TRBJ1-1, with a tentative D call TRBD1 (5 bases). CDR3 loop: CAWTSDTNTEAFF. CDR3 nucleotide sequence: TGTGCCTGGACCTCGGACACAAACACTGAAGCTTTCTTT.